A selection of T cell receptor beta chains follows, all from one sample in a study of neurological immune-mediated disorders. TCRdb re-analysed the 5' RACE reads in MiXCR, keeping a single row per CDR3 protein. The sample shows about 43,000 distinct CDR3 sequences, approximately 12% of them seen only once. Material: PBMCs. These receptors all come from a female donor in good health. Both conserved end residues are part of each CDR3. The order of the fields is clone size, V gene, D gene, J gene, CDR3 protein, CDR3 DNA. D genes are given only for firm matches. Size is stated for part of the rows, as once, few or many counts, or as a class when the clone is expanded.

size: many; V: TRBV5-1; D: .; J: TRBJ2-7; CDR3: CASSFDSGFSYEQYF; DNA: TGCGCCAGCAGTTTTGATAGCGGATTCTCCTACGAGCAGTACTTC
size: .; V: TRBV11-1; D: .; J: TRBJ2-3; CDR3: CASSPTTGPDTQYF; DNA: TGTGCCAGCAGCCCGACGACAGGCCCAGATACGCAGTATTTT
size: many; V: TRBV5-5; D: .; J: TRBJ2-6; CDR3: CASSTDSSGANVLTF; DNA: TGTGCCAGCAGCACCGACAGCTCTGGGGCCAACGTCCTGACTTTC
size: many; V: TRBV7-6; D: .; J: TRBJ2-1; CDR3: CASSLGRSLLNEQFF; DNA: TGTGCCAGCAGCTTAGGTCGCTCTTTGCTGAATGAGCAGTTCTTC
size: .; V: TRBV19; D: TRBD2; J: TRBJ2-1; CDR3: CASGSGTSYSNEQFF; DNA: TGTGCCAGTGGGTCCGGGACTAGTTATAGCAATGAGCAGTTCTTC
size: .; V: TRBV20-1; D: .; J: TRBJ1-6; CDR3: CSARPSRINSPLHF; DNA: TGCAGTGCTAGACCCTCACGGATTAATTCACCCCTCCACTTT
size: many; V: TRBV14; D: TRBD2; J: TRBJ2-3; CDR3: CASSPATSGPSTDTQYF; DNA: TGTGCCAGCAGCCCAGCTACTAGCGGACCTAGCACAGATACGCAGTATTTT
size: many; V: TRBV14; D: TRBD2; J: TRBJ2-5; CDR3: CASTGGLAGGPETQYF; DNA: TGTGCCAGCACCGGCGGACTAGCGGGGGGGCCGGAGACCCAGTACTTC
size: many; V: TRBV3-1; D: TRBD1; J: TRBJ2-1; CDR3: CASSQAGGYEQFF; DNA: TGTGCCAGCAGCCAAGCAGGGGGCTATGAGCAGTTCTTC
size: few; V: TRBV19; D: .; J: TRBJ1-1; CDR3: CASVDRGYSMNTEAFF; DNA: TGTGCCAGTGTCGACCGGGGGTACTCTATGAACACTGAAGCTTTCTTT
size: .; V: TRBV14; D: .; J: TRBJ2-2; CDR3: CASSQGCSPRELFF; DNA: TGTGCCAGCAGCCAGGGGTGTAGCCCCCGGGAGCTGTTTTTT
size: many; V: TRBV9; D: TRBD2; J: TRBJ2-7; CDR3: CASSPQGSGGIYEQYF; DNA: TGTGCCAGCAGCCCCCAAGGTAGCGGGGGGATCTACGAGCAGTACTTC
size: many; V: TRBV28; D: TRBD1; J: TRBJ2-7; CDR3: CASSLRQGVHEQYF; DNA: TGTGCCAGCAGTTTACGACAGGGCGTACACGAGCAGTACTTC
size: many; V: TRBV6-5; D: .; J: TRBJ2-7; CDR3: CASRIAITSSEQYF; DNA: TGTGCCAGCAGGATAGCGATAACTTCCTCCGAGCAGTACTTC
size: many; V: TRBV5-5; D: TRBD1; J: TRBJ2-3; CDR3: CASSSGGDTQYF; DNA: TGTGCCAGCAGCTCAGGGGGAGATACGCAGTATTTT
size: many; V: TRBV27; D: .; J: TRBJ2-7; CDR3: CASSPRDIGSYEQYF; DNA: TGTGCCAGCAGTCCCCGGGACATTGGTTCCTACGAGCAGTACTTC
size: many; V: TRBV5-1; D: TRBD1; J: TRBJ1-2; CDR3: CASSLDRDRSNYGYTF; DNA: TGCGCCAGCAGCTTGGATAGGGACAGATCTAACTATGGCTACACCTTC
size: many; V: TRBV2; D: .; J: TRBJ2-4; CDR3: CASRLAIPAKNIQYF; DNA: TGTGCCAGCAGGCTCGCAATTCCAGCCAAAAACATTCAGTACTTC
size: many; V: TRBV9; D: TRBD1; J: TRBJ1-2; CDR3: CASSADRVSSVGTF; DNA: TGTGCCAGCAGCGCTGACAGGGTTTCGAGTGTTGGCACCTTC
size: many; V: TRBV27; D: .; J: TRBJ1-4; CDR3: CATQDGQKLFF; DNA: TGTGCCACCCAAGATGGGCAAAAACTGTTTTTT
size: many; V: TRBV7-8; D: TRBD1; J: TRBJ1-5; CDR3: CASSYRDRGYQPQHF; DNA: TGTGCCAGCAGCTACCGGGACAGGGGGTATCAGCCCCAGCATTTT
size: many; V: TRBV20-1; D: TRBD1; J: TRBJ1-2; CDR3: CSARAGTGGKGYTF; DNA: TGCAGTGCTAGAGCCGGGACAGGGGGCAAGGGCTACACCTTC
size: many; V: TRBV3-1; D: .; J: TRBJ2-1; CDR3: CASSQWDLGNEQFF; DNA: TGTGCCAGCAGCCAGTGGGACCTAGGGAATGAGCAGTTCTTC
size: many; V: TRBV20-1; D: .; J: TRBJ1-2; CDR3: CSAREPDGANYGYTF; DNA: TGCAGTGCTAGAGAACCAGACGGAGCTAACTATGGCTACACCTTC
size: many; V: TRBV3-1; D: TRBD1; J: TRBJ1-5; CDR3: CASSQDTGGAPQHF; DNA: TGTGCCAGCAGCCAAGACACAGGGGGAGCGCCCCAGCATTTT
size: .; V: TRBV10-3; D: .; J: TRBJ1-2; CDR3: CAISESSGDYGYTF; DNA: TGTGCCATCAGTGAGTCGAGCGGGGACTATGGCTACACCTTC
size: many; V: TRBV6-5; D: .; J: TRBJ2-7; CDR3: CASRKGLLDRYEQYF; DNA: TGTGCCAGCAGGAAGGGACTCCTCGACCGGTACGAGCAGTACTTC
size: .; V: TRBV7-6; D: .; J: TRBJ2-7; CDR3: CASSIQQGYGYEQYF; DNA: TGTGCCAGCAGCATACAACAGGGTTACGGCTACGAGCAGTACTTC
size: many; V: TRBV30; D: .; J: TRBJ2-7; CDR3: CAWSVPDSYEQYF; DNA: TGTGCCTGGAGTGTCCCTGATTCCTACGAGCAGTACTTC
size: many; V: TRBV5-1; D: .; J: TRBJ2-7; CDR3: CASSLAIRAPYEQYF; DNA: TGCGCCAGCAGCTTGGCTATCCGCGCCCCCTACGAGCAGTACTTC
size: .; V: TRBV2; D: .; J: TRBJ1-1; CDR3: CASSDDYTEAFF; DNA: TGTGCCAGCAGTGATGATTACACTGAAGCTTTCTTT
size: many; V: TRBV6-1; D: .; J: TRBJ1-1; CDR3: CASREVPTQGWPEAFF; DNA: TGTGCCAGCAGGGAAGTGCCGACCCAGGGGTGGCCTGAAGCTTTCTTT
size: many; V: TRBV7-6; D: .; J: TRBJ1-6; CDR3: CASSRTVEDSPLHF; DNA: TGTGCCAGCAGCCGGACAGTTGAGGATTCACCCCTCCACTTT
size: many; V: TRBV18; D: .; J: TRBJ1-4; CDR3: CASSPLQGRRTTNEKLFF; DNA: TGTGCCAGCTCACCACTTCAAGGACGCCGGACAACTAATGAAAAACTGTTTTTT
size: many; V: TRBV3-1; D: .; J: TRBJ2-1; CDR3: CASTKGAPRTTSYNEQFF; DNA: TGTGCCAGCACTAAAGGGGCCCCACGGACTACATCCTACAATGAGCAGTTCTTC
size: many; V: TRBV25-1; D: .; J: TRBJ2-1; CDR3: CASSSLPRDSYNEQFF; DNA: TGTGCCAGCAGTTCCCTCCCCCGGGACTCCTACAATGAGCAGTTCTTC
size: many; V: TRBV12-3/TRBV12-4; D: .; J: TRBJ1-4; CDR3: CASSPDTFGKLFF; DNA: TGTGCCAGCAGTCCCGACACTTTTGGAAAACTGTTTTTT
size: many; V: TRBV5-1; D: TRBD2; J: TRBJ2-1; CDR3: CASSRRGLAGGDTLYNEQFF; DNA: TGCGCCAGCAGCCGACGGGGACTAGCGGGGGGTGACACCCTCTACAATGAGCAGTTCTTC
size: many; V: TRBV6-6; D: .; J: TRBJ2-3; CDR3: CASTPPGADTQYF; DNA: TGTGCCAGCACTCCTCCAGGGGCAGATACGCAGTATTTT
size: many; V: TRBV27; D: TRBD1; J: TRBJ1-5; CDR3: CASRGAGGLGNQPQHF; DNA: TGTGCCAGCAGGGGAGCAGGGGGTTTGGGCAATCAGCCCCAGCATTTT
size: .; V: TRBV12-3/TRBV12-4; D: .; J: TRBJ2-1; CDR3: CASSRAWTYYNEQFF; DNA: TGTGCCAGCAGTCGCGCGTGGACCTATTACAATGAGCAGTTCTTC
size: many; V: TRBV5-1; D: .; J: TRBJ2-5; CDR3: CASAGLQGETQYF; DNA: TGCGCCAGCGCGGGACTTCAGGGGGAGACCCAGTACTTC
size: many; V: TRBV19; D: TRBD2; J: TRBJ2-5; CDR3: CASNSGLAAQETQYF; DNA: TGTGCCTCAAACTCGGGACTAGCGGCTCAAGAGACCCAGTACTTC
size: .; V: TRBV9; D: .; J: TRBJ1-3; CDR3: CASSATGSSGNTIYF; DNA: TGTGCCAGCAGCGCAACAGGGAGCTCTGGAAACACCATATATTTT
size: many; V: TRBV3-1; D: .; J: TRBJ2-4; CDR3: CASSHGTGQYF; DNA: TGTGCCAGCAGCCATGGGACGGGTCAGTACTTC
size: many; V: TRBV12-3/TRBV12-4; D: TRBD2; J: TRBJ2-1; CDR3: CASSPLGSGGFNEQFF; DNA: TGTGCCAGCAGTCCGCTGGGCAGCGGGGGCTTTAATGAGCAGTTCTTC
size: many; V: TRBV15; D: .; J: TRBJ2-7; CDR3: CATSRGDASTYEQYF; DNA: TGTGCCACCAGCAGAGGGGACGCATCGACCTACGAGCAGTACTTC
size: many; V: TRBV2; D: TRBD2; J: TRBJ2-1; CDR3: CASSVLAGQKGDEQFF; DNA: TGTGCCAGCAGTGTACTAGCGGGGCAAAAAGGGGATGAGCAGTTCTTC